A single sample gave rise to the 11 T cell receptor beta chains below, sequenced in a study of tumor-infiltrating lymphocytes in primary liver carcinoma (TCRdb year 2017). Instrument on record: Illumina HiSeq 2500. A constant-region primer and ProtoScript II reverse transcriptase were used to reverse-transcribe TCRbeta-specific cDNA from roughly 480 ng total RNA. Construction of the TCRbeta libraries relied on three nested rounds of multiplex PCR, following a slightly modified ARM-PCR procedure. Each of the first two PCR rounds ran for around 11 cycles using multiplex TRBV1-TRBV30 forward primers together with a Cbeta reverse primer. TCRdb trimmed public reads at Q25 via fastp, called clones via MiXCR and kept in-frame beta chains. Duplicate CDR3 protein sequences are folded into a single record with the most common DNA and genes. Present in this sample are approximately 120,000 distinct CDR3 sequences, 55% to 75% of which were seen just once. The top ten clones comprise approximately 8.9% of the sample.

Total RNA and DNA were co-extracted from about 19-30 mg of bulk tissue with the AllPrep DNA/RNA mini kit, without cell sorting. Sequenced: liver tumor tissue from sampling region 3. The cell subset or site label, as the study defines it: tumor region T3, left-lateral pole. All receptors derive from a woman aged 55-70 years with primary liver carcinoma and hepatitis B virus infection.

As to this clonotype: One end of the junction varies from germline; a read error may be responsible. This chain links TRBV11-3 with TRBJ2-3; tentative D call: TRBD2 (6 bases). Per the germline V gene, CDR1 is SGHNT and CDR2 is YENEEA. The length of the CDR3 is 14 residues. As DNA, the CDR3 is TGTGCCAGTAGCTTCAGGACTAACACAGATATGCAGTATTTT. This sequence encodes CASSFRTNTDMQYF.

With respect to this clonotype: A much larger clone differs by one base, so this may be a read error. This chain joins TRBV4-1 and TRBJ2-1; a weak D match, TRBD2 (7 bases). In germline, CDR1 is MGHRA, CDR2 YSYEKL. The ends were cut back, 0 bases at V and 8 bases at J, with 20 bases in the middle. The CDR3 is 17 residues long. Here the CDR3 DNA reads TGCGCCAGCAGCCAAGATCGGTACCGGGGGGCGGGGTATGAGCAGTTCTTC. Protein: CASSQDRYRGAGYEQFF.

Details on this clonotype: It is likely a read error, because the conserved phenylalanine at the end of the CDR3 is missing. The genes are TRBV11-3 and TRBJ1-1; D might be TRBD1 (5 bases). V was shortened by 3 bases and J by 2 bases, with 10 bases between the two germline ends. CDR3 length equals 14 residues. Per germline, CDR1 SGHNT and CDR2 YENEEA. The CDR3 region is CASSLAGVNTEAFL. The CDR3 region has the DNA TGTGCCAGCAGCTTGGCGGGGGTCAACACTGAAGCTTTCCTT.

With regard to this clonotype: A clone one base away is much larger, so this may be a read error. V and J are TRBV12-5 and TRBJ2-5; 9 positions match TRBD1. The CDR3 runs to 14 residues. The germline gives CDR1 LGHNT, CDR2 FRNRAP. Written as DNA, the CDR3 is TGTGCTGGTGGCCAACAGGGGGCAGGGGAGACCCAGTACTTC. Encoded protein: CAGGQQGAGETQYF.

As for this clonotype: This may arise from a read error, as a much more abundant clone is one base away. This CDR3 is missing its conserved last phenylalanine or tryptophan, likely due to a read error. It is unclear where the CDR3 begins or ends on the DNA, so no DNA is shown, and the CDR3 is as TCRdb lists it. The chain combines TRBV29-1 with TRBJ1-1; no DNA check was done on the table's D call, TRBD1. Per the germline V gene, CDR1 is SQVTM and CDR2 is ANQGSEA. The CDR3 is 12 amino acids in total, end residues counted. CDR3 protein: CSVVQGVTEVFL.

This clonotype was observed a few times. The chain recombines TRBV5-1 with TRBJ1-6; no firm D call. Trimming left V 0 bases short and J 0 bases short, with 13 bases between. This CDR3 has 18 amino acids. Germline V CDR1 and CDR2: SGHRS, YFSETQ. In DNA, the CDR3 is TGCGCCAGCAGCTTGGGCCAGAAGATAAGCTCCTATAATTCACCCCTCCACTTT. Translated, it gives CASSLGQKISSYNSPLHF. Full variable domain (outside the CDR3, taken from reference TRBV5-1 and TRBJ1-6): KAGVTQTPRYLIKTRGQQVTLSCSPISGHRSVSWYQQTPGQGLQFLFEYFSETQRNKGNFPGRFSGRQFSNSRSEMNVSTLELGDSALYLCASSLGQKISSYNSPLHFGNGTRLTVT.

With regard to this clonotype: A junction end diverges from the germline sequence, so it may reflect a read error. The rearrangement links TRBV29-1 to TRBJ2-4; 8 bases are a match to TRBD1. CDR1 and CDR2 from the germline V gene are SQVTM and ANQGSEA. The CDR3 is 15 amino acids. The CDR3 sequence is CRVEYSGTGRNIQYF. Here the CDR3 DNA reads TGCAGGGTTGAATATTCTGGGACAGGAAGGAACATTCAGTACTTC.

This clonotype was counted at least ten times. This could be a read error, since a much larger clone is one nucleotide away. V gene TRBV11-2 combines with J gene TRBJ2-3; TRBD2 agrees at 9 bases. This CDR3 is built from 15 residues. Germline loops: CDR1 SGHAT, CDR2 FQNNGV. This CDR3 is CVSSFLAGYTDTQYF. Here the CDR3 DNA reads TGTGTCAGCAGCTTTCTAGCGGGGTACACAGATACGCAGTATTTT.

The sample holds many counts of this clonotype. The rearrangement links TRBV4-1 to TRBJ2-3; D might be TRBD2 (6 bases). Germline V gene lookup returns CDR1 MGHRA and CDR2 YSYEKL. The CDR3 contains 17 residues. Trimming removed 0 bases at V and 7 bases at J, with 20 bases between. CDR3 region: CASSQDVPSVLGHTQYF. In DNA, the CDR3 is TGCGCCAGCAGCCAAGATGTCCCTAGCGTACTGGGACATACGCAGTATTTT.

Concerning this clonotype itself: Here the CDR3 omits its conserved ending phenylalanine or tryptophan, so a read error is the likely source. V and J are TRBV7-8 and TRBJ2-1; the match to TRBD2 covers 10 bases. This CDR3 spans 14 amino acids. Germline V lookup: CDR1 SGHVS, CDR2 FQNEAQ. J was trimmed by 2 bases and V by 11 bases; bases with no gene match: 6. This CDR3 is CACQREGAYNEQFS. DNA for the CDR3: TGTGCCTGTCAGCGGGAGGGCGCCTACAATGAGCAGTTCTCC.

About this clonotype: The CDR3 end shows no conserved phenylalanine or tryptophan, and so a read error is likely. The chain uses TRBV14 and TRBJ2-3; perhaps TRBD2 as D (5 bases). Germline V gives CDR1 SGHDN, CDR2 FVKESK. The CDR3 contains 14 residues. CDR3 in amino acids: CASCQDLLADTQYS. CDR3 nucleotide sequence: TGTGCCAGCTGCCAAGATCTCTTAGCGGATACGCAGTATTCT.